One sample yielded the 30 T cell receptor beta chains listed below, sequenced in a study of Ad26.COV2.S vaccination and SARS-CoV-2 variants. Indicated treatment: some 19 received Ad26.COV2.S at low or high dose, single or two shots; 5 received placebo; per-sample allocation not given. Samples analyzed were those drawn on day 63 after the first vaccine or placebo injection. Here immunoSEQ multiplex PCR was the method, and the copy in TCRdb shows in-frame clones only, minus some. The table includes about 480,000 clones, approximately 88% detected once. Sequencing used peripheral blood, obtained in a trial of Ad26.COV2.S vaccine versus placebo. The receptors originated from a person aged 18-65 years who received the Ad26.COV2.S COVID-19 vaccine or a placebo.

The genes are TRBV11-3 and TRBJ2-2, with TRBD2 as a possible D gene (5 bases). CDR1 is SGHNT and CDR2 is YENEEA in the germline V gene. The length of the CDR3 is 15 residues. Between the trimmed V and J ends, which lost 1 base and 4 bases, there was a span of 10 bases. The CDR3 region is CASSLGRGGTGELFF. The CDR3 region has the DNA TGTGCCAGCAGCTTAGGTCGGGGTGGCACCGGGGAGCTGTTTTTT.

The rearrangement links TRBV30 to TRBJ2-5; D call uncertain. This CDR3 is 15 amino acids long. The V end lost 4 bases, the J end lost 5 bases, and 20 bases lay between the germline ends. The germline CDR1 and CDR2 sequences are GTSNPN and SVGIG (reference sequence). The CDR3 here is CAWTRAAAPRETQYF. The CDR3 DNA sequence: TGTGCCTGGACTAGGGCAGCAGCCCCGAGGGAGACCCAGTACTTC.

The chain employs TRBV5-1 and TRBJ2-7, with 7 bases that match TRBD1. V gave up 4 bases and J gave up 0 bases; unmatched junction bases: 10. The CDR3 is made up of 16 amino acids. Germline V gene lookup returns CDR1 SGHRS and CDR2 YFSETQ. The CDR3 reads CASSQQPGQYSYEQYF. The DNA of the CDR3 is TGCGCCAGCAGCCAACAACCGGGACAGTACTCCTACGAGCAGTACTTC.

This clone was seen just once. The chain has TRBV7-2 and TRBJ2-2; D possibly corresponds to TRBD2 (6 bases). The CDR3 is made up of 15 amino acids. Trimming took 5 bases from V and 4 from J, leaving 14 bases between them. CDR1 and CDR2 (germline): SGHTA, FQGNSA. The CDR3 here is CASSIHGGATGELFF. In DNA, the CDR3 is TGTGCCAGCAGCATCCACGGAGGGGCCACCGGGGAGCTGTTTTTT.

The chain is built from TRBV7-2 and TRBJ2-7, with a tentative D call TRBD2 (5 bases). The CDR3 length is 13 residues. V shed 5 bases and J shed 1 base, with 9 bases lying between them. CDR1 is SGHTA and CDR2 is FQGNSA in the germline V gene. The CDR3 DNA reads as TGTGCCAGCAGCAAACGACTATCCTACGAGCAGTACTTC. Amino acid sequence: CASSKRLSYEQYF.

The CDR3 protein is CASSSGTGGSNQPQHF. Written as DNA, the CDR3 is TGTGCCAGCAGTTCAGGGACAGGGGGTAGCAATCAGCCCCAGCATTTT. The chain employs TRBV6-2 or TRBV6-3 and TRBJ1-5; TRBD1 matches 11 bases. The CDR3 runs to 16 residues. The J segment lost 0 bases and the V segment lost 4 bases, leaving 2 bases of the junction unmatched. The germline CDR1 and CDR2 sequences are MNHEY and SVGEGT.

The chain carries TRBV5-1 and TRBJ2-2; D gene ambiguous. The CDR3 runs to 13 residues. V was cut by 4 bases and J by 1 base, with 5 bases left in between. Germline loops: CDR1 SGHRS, CDR2 YFSETQ. This chain's CDR3 is CASSDENTGELFF. In DNA, the CDR3 is TGCGCCAGCAGCGACGAGAACACCGGGGAGCTGTTTTTT.

The chain has TRBV28 and TRBJ1-2; TRBD1 matches 7 bases. Germline CDR1 reads MDHEN; CDR2 reads SYDVKM. V shed 6 bases and J 7 bases; nucleotides not matched to a gene: 8. This CDR3 region has 13 residues. This chain's CDR3 is CASRDQGVTGYTF. CDR3 nucleotides: TGTGCCAGCAGGGACCAGGGGGTGACTGGCTACACCTTC.

On this clone: Other nucleotide sequences in the sample specify the same CDR3. The V gene is TRBV12-3 or TRBV12-4, the J gene TRBJ1-1; D call uncertain. The CDR3 spans 13 residues. V was trimmed by 0 bases and J by 3 bases, leaving 5 bases between them. The CDR3 sequence: CASSLARDTEAFF. DNA for the CDR3: TGTGCCAGCAGTTTAGCAAGGGACACTGAAGCTTTCTTT.

The chain has TRBV10-3 and TRBJ1-3; possibly TRBD1 for D (6 bases). CDR1 is ENHRY, CDR2 SYGVKD, per germline. Between the trimmed V and J ends, which lost 6 bases and 6 bases, there was a span of 12 bases. This CDR3 is 13 amino acids long. CDR3 DNA sequence: TGTGCCATCAGGAAGGGGGTGGAAAACACCATATATTTT. Translated, it gives CAIRKGVENTIYF.

The gene calls are TRBV7-2 and TRBJ2-3; 9 bases are a match to TRBD2. V dropped 0 bases and J dropped 0; count of bases not matched to a gene: 10. The CDR3 is 19 amino acids. The germline V gene encodes CDR1 SGHTA and CDR2 FQGNSA. The CDR3 nucleotides are TGTGCCAGCAGCTTAGCGTCCGGGACTAGCAGCCTAAGCACAGATACGCAGTATTTT. Translation: CASSLASGTSSLSTDTQYF.

This rearrangement joins TRBV7-9 to TRBJ2-2, with 11 positions matching TRBD2. The trim removed 4 bases at V and 2 bases at J, leaving 9 bases unmatched. Germline lookup yields CDR1 SEHNR and CDR2 FQNEAQ (reference sequence). The CDR3 length is 18 residues. The CDR3 is CASSSLGGLAVNTGELFF. Written as DNA, the CDR3 is TGTGCCAGCAGCTCGCTCGGGGGACTAGCGGTTAACACCGGGGAGCTGTTTTTT.

This chain links TRBV7-8 with TRBJ1-3; D gene uncertain. CDR1 and CDR2 (germline): SGHVS, FQNEAQ. V was shortened by 6 bases and J by 0 bases, with 9 bases between the two germline ends. CDR3 size: 14 residues. The CDR3 DNA reads TGTGCCAGCAGTGTGAAGGACTCTGGAAACACCATATATTTT. Residues: CASSVKDSGNTIYF.

This clone was counted only a few times. The rearrangement joins TRBV28 to TRBJ1-6; 7 bases map to TRBD1. V trimming: 6 bases; J trimming: 10 bases; junction bases outside the gene matches: 12. The germline V gene encodes CDR1 MDHEN and CDR2 SYDVKM. The CDR3 is 15 amino acids. CDR3 DNA sequence: TGTGCCAGCAGCGTCCTCAGACAGGGAGGGTCACCCCTCCACTTT. This sequence encodes CASSVLRQGGSPLHF.

The V gene is TRBV7-8, the J gene TRBJ2-5, with 16 bases that match TRBD2. The CDR3 extends over 17 amino acids. The germline V gene has CDR1 SGHVS and CDR2 FQNEAQ. V shed 5 bases and J 0 bases; nucleotides not matched to a gene: 3. This chain's CDR3 is CASSQGLAGGYQETQYF. Written as DNA, the CDR3 is TGTGCCAGCAGCCAGGGACTAGCGGGAGGGTACCAAGAGACCCAGTACTTC.

The chain has TRBV5-8 and TRBJ2-7; tentative D call: TRBD1 (5 bases). Germline-derived CDR1 and CDR2 are SGHTS and YDEGEE. This CDR3 region has 15 residues. V was trimmed by 2 bases and J by 2 bases, leaving 14 bases between them. The CDR3 loop reads CASSFLTAGTYEQYF. The DNA of the CDR3 is TGTGCCAGCAGCTTTTTGACGGCAGGGACCTACGAGCAGTACTTC.

This clone was seen only once. This chain joins TRBV13 and TRBJ2-1; a possible D gene is TRBD1 (5 bases). Germline loops: CDR1 PRHDT, CDR2 FYEKMQ (reference sequence). The CDR3 is 14 residues long. V was clipped by 5 bases and J by 3 bases, with 11 bases between them. This chain's CDR3 is CASSHRTSYNEQFF. The CDR3 bases are TGTGCCAGCAGCCACAGGACCAGCTACAATGAGCAGTTCTTC.

This clone occurred once. This chain joins TRBV7-6 and TRBJ1-1; D is undetermined. Germline-derived CDR1 and CDR2 are SGHVS and FNYEAQ. This CDR3 has 14 amino acids. V was clipped by 5 bases and J by 4 bases, with 14 bases between them. DNA for the CDR3: TGTGCCAGCAGCCTATCGGGCACGGGCACTGAAGCTTTCTTT. Protein sequence: CASSLSGTGTEAFF. The full variable domain, its missing parts supplied by reference TRBV7-6 and TRBJ1-1, is GAGVSQSPRYKVTKRGQDVALRCDPISGHVSLYWYRQALGQGPEFLTYFNYEAQQDKSGLPNDRFSAERPEGSISTLTIQRTEQRDSAMYRCASSLSGTGTEAFFGQGTRLTVV.

J is TRBJ2-1 and V is TRBV30; unclear D gene. The CDR3 is 13 amino acids. Germline values: CDR1 GTSNPN, CDR2 SVGIG (reference sequence). Trimming took 5 bases from V and 7 from J, leaving 15 bases between them. The CDR3 coding sequence is TGTGCCTGGGGAGATGGCCTTGGTAATGAGCAGTTCTTC. This gives the protein CAWGDGLGNEQFF.

The chain couples TRBV4-3 to TRBJ2-2; TRBD2 agrees at 11 bases. With 1 base clipped from V and 6 bases from J, the junction kept 4 bases outside the gene matches. The CDR3 has 16 amino acids. Germline V CDR1 and CDR2: LGHNA, YSLEER. Here the CDR3 reads CASSQALAGVPGELFF. The CDR3 DNA reads as TGCGCCAGCAGCCAAGCACTAGCGGGAGTTCCCGGGGAGCTGTTTTTT.

The rearrangement uses TRBV13 and TRBJ1-2; D is possibly TRBD1 (5 bases). This CDR3 is built from 15 residues. Germline lookup yields CDR1 PRHDT and CDR2 FYEKMQ (reference sequence). Trimming cost V 0 bases and J 4 bases, with 12 bases left between them. Here the CDR3 reads CASSLGRGTLYGYTF. The CDR3 DNA sequence: TGTGCCAGCAGCTTAGGCCGGGGGACTCTCTATGGCTACACCTTC.

This clone was observed once. The chain recombines TRBV28 with TRBJ1-3, with D unclear. CDR1 MDHEN and CDR2 SYDVKM come from the germline V gene. With 1 base removed from V and 7 bases from J, the gap between germline ends came to 5 bases. The CDR3 covers 12 residues. CDR3 in amino acids: CASSLSVNTIYF. The CDR3 region has the DNA TGTGCCAGCAGTTTATCCGTGAACACCATATATTTT.

This chain uses TRBV19 with TRBJ1-4; 7 bases align to TRBD1. The CDR3 is made up of 14 amino acids. Germline CDR1 and CDR2: LNHDA and SQIVND (reference sequence). V shed 5 bases and J 5 bases; nucleotides not matched to a gene: 5. DNA of the CDR3: TGTGCCAGTAGTGTGGGACAGTTCAATGAAAAACTGTTTTTT. Translating gives CASSVGQFNEKLFF. Full variable domain (rest looked up from reference TRBV19 and TRBJ1-4): DGGITQSPKYLFRKEGQNVTLSCEQNLNHDAMYWYRQDPGQGLRLIYYSQIVNDFQKGDIAEGYSVSREKKESFPLTVTSAQKNPTAFYLCASSVGQFNEKLFFGSGTQLSVL.

The chain uses TRBV24-1 and TRBJ1-2, with D possibly being TRBD1 (5 bases). Germline values: CDR1 KGHDR, CDR2 SFDVKD. The ends were cut back, 3 bases at V and 4 bases at J, with 8 bases in the middle. CDR3 size: 13 residues. Written as DNA, the CDR3 is TGTGCCACCAGTGATCCAGGGTTCTATGGCTACACCTTC. This encodes CATSDPGFYGYTF.

This chain uses TRBV6-6 with TRBJ2-2; the D gene could be TRBD1 or TRBD2 (5 bases each). The length of the CDR3 is 16 residues. Trimming shortened V by 5 bases and J by 1 base, and 14 bases separated the two germline ends. Germline V gene data show CDR1 as MNHNY and CDR2 as SVGAGI (reference sequence). The CDR3 here is CASSNTGTLNTGELFF. The CDR3, as DNA: TGTGCCAGCAGTAATACCGGGACCCTGAACACCGGGGAGCTGTTTTTT.

This rearrangement joins TRBV5-8 to TRBJ2-2; 8 bases align to TRBD1. The CDR3 runs 15 residues. Germline values: CDR1 SGHTS, CDR2 YDEGEE. The ends lost 2 bases at V and 6 bases at J; junction bases unmatched: 6. CDR3 residues: CASSFGQGRAGELFF. CDR3 nucleotide sequence: TGTGCCAGCAGCTTCGGACAGGGCCGGGCCGGGGAGCTGTTTTTT.

This clone showed up just once. The genes are TRBV13 and TRBJ1-3, with 7 bases that match TRBD1. V was clipped by 5 bases and J by 0 bases; unmatched bases: 10. The CDR3 contains 17 residues. Germline lookup yields CDR1 PRHDT and CDR2 FYEKMQ (reference sequence). CDR3 sequence: CASSGWDRKNSGNTIYF. The CDR3 region has the DNA TGTGCCAGCAGCGGCTGGGACAGAAAAAACTCTGGAAACACCATATATTTT.

The chain couples TRBV5-1 to TRBJ2-5; perhaps TRBD1 as D (6 bases). Germline CDR1 SGHRS, CDR2 YFSETQ. The CDR3 contains 14 residues. Trimming left V 4 bases short and J 4 bases short, with 14 bases between. CDR3 sequence (DNA): TGCGCCAGCAGCATAGCAGGGGTCGGAGAGACCCAGTACTTC. Translated: CASSIAGVGETQYF.

The rearrangement links TRBV27 to TRBJ1-1; D unresolved. V lost 6 bases, J lost 4 bases, and 30 bases lay in between. This CDR3 spans 19 amino acids. Germline-derived CDR1 and CDR2 are MNHEY and SMNVEV (reference sequence). The CDR3, as DNA: TGTGCCAGCAGCCCCCACCCCCCGGGAGACCCGAGGCGGGGCACTGAAGCTTTCTTT. It yields the protein CASSPHPPGDPRRGTEAFF.

This clone was found a few times. The chain has TRBV9 and TRBJ2-1, with 7 bases that match TRBD2. Germline loops: CDR1 SGDLS, CDR2 YYNGEE. The CDR3 covers 15 residues. Trimming cost V 0 bases and J 9 bases; bases outside gene matches: 9. In nucleotides, the CDR3 is TGTGCCAGCAGCGTAGGAAGCGGGGCCCAAAGTGAGCAGTTCTTC. It yields the protein CASSVGSGAQSEQFF.